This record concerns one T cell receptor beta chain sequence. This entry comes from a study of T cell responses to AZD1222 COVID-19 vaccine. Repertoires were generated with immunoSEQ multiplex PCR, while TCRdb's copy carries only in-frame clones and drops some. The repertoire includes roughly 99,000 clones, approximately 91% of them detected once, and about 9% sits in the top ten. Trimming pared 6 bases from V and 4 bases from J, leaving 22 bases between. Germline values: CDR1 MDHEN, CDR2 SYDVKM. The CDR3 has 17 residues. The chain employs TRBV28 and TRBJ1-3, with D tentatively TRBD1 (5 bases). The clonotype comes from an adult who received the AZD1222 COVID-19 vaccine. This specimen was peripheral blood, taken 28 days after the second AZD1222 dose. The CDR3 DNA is TGTGCCAGCAGGGCCGGGACTGAGATATCGGGAGGAAACACCATATATTTT. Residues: CASRAGTEISGGNTIYF.